Given below is one TCR beta chain in context. Its cognate antigen is unknown. Trimming took 0 bases from V and 1 from J; bases not matched to a gene: 5. The germline gives CDR1 LGHDT, CDR2 YNNKEL (reference sequence). The CDR3 covers 17 residues. Before sequencing, viral peptide pools were used by the ViraFEST assay to expand antigen-specific CD4+ T cells. When less than 11 days of culture had elapsed, CD4+ T cells were isolated. Each person got two doses of an mRNA SARS-CoV-2 vaccine, BNT162b2 or mRNA-1273. None of the vaccinated had previously contracted SARS-CoV-2, and their nucleocapsid antibodies tested negative. This sample stems from a study of vaccination effects on CD4 cells after COVID-19. Study-level results: Late post-vaccination samples showed marked contraction of infection- and vaccine-induced clones.

Sequencing was performed with immunoSEQ multiplex PCR; in TCRdb, only in-frame clones are kept and a portion is missing. Of around 30,000 clones in the sample, approximately 64% are singletons; the top ten hold 8% to 9%. This chain joins TRBV3-1 (or the pseudogene TRBV3-2) and TRBJ2-2; 7 nucleotides match TRBD2. Sample: CD4+ T cells from PBMCs cultured with SARS-CoV-2 spike peptides, taken after COVID-19 vaccination. This TCR was recovered from a human donor who received a COVID-19 vaccine. The CDR3 loop is CASSQDLGGGNTGELFF. The CDR3, as DNA: TGTGCCAGCAGCCAAGATCTTGGCGGGGGGAACACCGGGGAGCTGTTTTTT.